This TCR beta chain is from a study of Ad26.COV2.S vaccination and SARS-CoV-2 variants. Germline lookup yields CDR1 MNHEY and CDR2 SVGAGI. The CDR3 covers 15 residues. V shed 6 bases and J shed 0 bases, with 12 bases lying between them. A single count supports this clone. The protocol was immunoSEQ multiplex PCR, while the TCRdb copy is restricted to in-frame clones and leaves out a portion. Among about 680,000 clones listed, approximately 88% were seen once. Treatment noted: roughly 18 received Ad26.COV2.S at low or high dose, single or two shots; roughly five received placebo; per-sample allocation not given. The samples were gathered on day 63 after the first injection of vaccine or placebo.

The TCR was taken from a person aged 18-65 years who received the Ad26.COV2.S COVID-19 vaccine or a placebo. The chain carries TRBV6-5 and TRBJ1-5, with D possibly TRBD1 on 6 matching bases. The sequences come from peripheral blood, collected in a trial of Ad26.COV2.S vaccine versus placebo. As DNA, the CDR3 is TGTGCCAGCAGAAGGGGGGGCTATAGCAATCAGCCCCAGCATTTT. It translates to CASRRGGYSNQPQHF.